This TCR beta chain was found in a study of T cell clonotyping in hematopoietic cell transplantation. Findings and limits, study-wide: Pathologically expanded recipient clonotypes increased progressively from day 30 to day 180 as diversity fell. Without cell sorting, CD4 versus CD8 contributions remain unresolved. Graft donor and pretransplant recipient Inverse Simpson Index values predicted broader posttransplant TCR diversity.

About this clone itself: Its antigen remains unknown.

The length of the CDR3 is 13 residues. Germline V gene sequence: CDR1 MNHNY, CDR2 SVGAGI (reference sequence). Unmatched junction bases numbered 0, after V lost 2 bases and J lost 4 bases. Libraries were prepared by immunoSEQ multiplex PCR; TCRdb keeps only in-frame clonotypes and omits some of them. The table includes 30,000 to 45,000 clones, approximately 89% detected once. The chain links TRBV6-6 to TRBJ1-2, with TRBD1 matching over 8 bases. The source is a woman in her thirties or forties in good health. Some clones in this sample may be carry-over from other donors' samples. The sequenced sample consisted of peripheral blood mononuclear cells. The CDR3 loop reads CASSYDRGYGYTF. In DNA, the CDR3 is TGTGCCAGCAGTTACGACAGGGGCTATGGCTACACCTTC.